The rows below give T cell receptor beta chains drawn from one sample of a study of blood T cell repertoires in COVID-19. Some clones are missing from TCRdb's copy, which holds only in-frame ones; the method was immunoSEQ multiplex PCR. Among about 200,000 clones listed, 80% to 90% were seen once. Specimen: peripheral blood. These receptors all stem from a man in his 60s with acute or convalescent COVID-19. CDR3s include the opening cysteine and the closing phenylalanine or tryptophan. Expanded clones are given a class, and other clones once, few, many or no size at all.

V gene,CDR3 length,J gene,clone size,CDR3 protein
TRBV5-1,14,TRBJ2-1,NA,CASSPRGPTNEQFF
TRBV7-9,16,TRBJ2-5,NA,CASSPRTSGREEPQYF
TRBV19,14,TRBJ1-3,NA,CASSADRGRNTIYF
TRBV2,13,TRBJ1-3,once,CASSDVRVNTIYF
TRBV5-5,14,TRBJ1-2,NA,CASSFGRQSHGYTF
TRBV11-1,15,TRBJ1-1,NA,CASSSRHRTNTEAFF
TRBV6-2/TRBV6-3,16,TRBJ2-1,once,CASSGTSPLTYNEQFF
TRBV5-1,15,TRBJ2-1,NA,CASTPSGGTYNEQFF
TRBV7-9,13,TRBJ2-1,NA,CASSSGLESEQFF
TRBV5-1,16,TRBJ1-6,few,CASSSRTGNYNSPLHF
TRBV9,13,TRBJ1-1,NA,CASRDRGNTEAFF
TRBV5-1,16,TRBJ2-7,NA,CASSLKAGGPQYEQYF